This T cell receptor beta chain was identified during a study of T-cell memory formation after mild COVID-19 (dated by TCRdb to about 2021). Turning to the overall study: TCR sequence clusters from the two donors were largely donor specific. T-cell clones expanding and contracting after mild COVID-19 in a couple of donors were tracked by longitudinal TCRalpha and TCRbeta repertoire sequencing. The cohort comprised two young, previously healthy adult volunteers, one female and one male. The investigation overall reported the following: Contracting CD4+ clones appeared mostly in the CM and EM memory subsets, whereas CD8+ clones were enriched in EMRA. Whether the second-wave clones peaking on day 37 were SARS-CoV-2 specific was not confirmed. From day 15 to 85, contracting clones showed balanced CD4/CD8 phenotypes, whereas a second wave of clones that expanded from day 15 to 37 leaned towards CD4+. Some responding clones were found in pre-infection memory, which suggests that pre-existing cross-reactive memory T cells took part in the SARS-CoV-2 response. The study covered only a couple of mild cases, and larger cohorts including severe cases with pre-infection samples were considered necessary.

The run used an Illumina NovaSeq 6000. Using 5'RACE with constant-segment primers, TCRalpha and TCRbeta cDNA libraries were constructed, with sample barcodes and unique molecular identifiers added in the process. RNA was extracted from every sample with Trizol reagent. Library amplification was performed in two PCR steps, and a second sample barcode and Illumina TruSeq adapters were introduced in the second step. Libraries were sequenced on an Illumina NovaSeq with 2 x 150 bp paired-end reads. In the source study's methods: With migec v1.2.7, reads were demultiplexed and then collapsed into UMI-guided consensus sequences. Using mixcr v2.1.11, UMI consensuses were aligned to TRA and TRB V and J templates and then assembled into clonotypes. A clonotype was counted as expanded or contracted only if both edgeR and NoisET called the change significant, with noise models trained on biological replicates. edgeR calls used a false discovery rate-adjusted p below 0.01 and a log2 fold-change threshold of 1. As an exploratory analysis of dynamics, max-normalized trajectories of the 1000 most abundant clonotypes were examined with PCA combined with hierarchical clustering. Separately sequenced CD4+ and CD8+ repertoires were used to assign a CD4 or CD8 phenotype to each responding clone. TCRdb reran the public reads through fastp at Q25 and MiXCR, keeping productive beta chains. When rows share a CDR3 protein, they turn into one entry using the most common DNA and genes. Clone size and V and J calls follow TCRdb, not the original study. This sample holds 180,000 or so distinct CDR3 sequences; around 10% were observed only once. Of the sample, approximately 3.8% falls within the top ten clones.

This clonotype has more than one count but fewer than ten. Its cognate antigen has yet to be identified. There are no base qualities to consult, and no much larger clone falls within one base. The CDR3 numbers 14 residues from cysteine through phenylalanine. Of the read, only the CDR3 DNA is kept; its 42 bases are in frame from base 1. Sequences MNHEY (CDR1) and SMNVEV (CDR2) are obtained from the germline V gene (reference sequence). Cut back by 2 bases and 2 bases, the V and J ends lie 10 bases apart. Ficoll-Paque density gradient centrifugation was used to isolate PBMCs. The sample was PBMCs or a T cell subset sorted from them (not recorded which). The sequence links TRBV27 to TRBJ2-7, with a weak D call of TRBD1 (5 bases match). The TCR comes from a man aged 18-30 years who had mild COVID-19 (a few samples of this study predate the infection). The sample titles of this study are shuffled in the database, so cell type and time point are left out; the donor was told from shared clones. The sequenced DNA is TGTGCCAGCAGTTTAGGCAGGGAAGCCTACGAGCAGTACTTC. Its protein reads: CASSLGREAYEQYF.